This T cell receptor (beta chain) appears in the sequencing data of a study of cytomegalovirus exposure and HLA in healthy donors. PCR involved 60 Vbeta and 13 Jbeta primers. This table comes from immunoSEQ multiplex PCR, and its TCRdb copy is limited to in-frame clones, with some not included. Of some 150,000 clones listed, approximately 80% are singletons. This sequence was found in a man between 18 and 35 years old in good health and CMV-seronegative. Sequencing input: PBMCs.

The CDR3 sequence: CASTATGQGWSNYGYTF. The DNA of the CDR3 is TGTGCCAGTACCGCAACTGGACAGGGCTGGAGTAACTATGGCTACACCTTC. The J gene is TRBJ1-2, the V gene TRBV19; the match to TRBD1 covers 8 bases. V trimming: 7 bases; J trimming: 1 base; junction bases outside the gene matches: 14. This CDR3 has 17 amino acids. CDR1 is LNHDA and CDR2 is SQIVND in the germline V gene (reference sequence).